Listed here is a single T cell receptor beta chain. These data originate in a study of T cell responses to AZD1222 COVID-19 vaccine. Deletions cut 5 bases from V and 1 base from J, with 18 bases between. CDR3 length equals 17 residues. CDR1 SNHLY and CDR2 FYNNEI come from the germline V gene. TCRdb's copy holds only in-frame clones and misses some; the assay was immunoSEQ multiplex PCR. This sample has 100,000 to 150,000 clones, with more than 80% found just once. The chain carries TRBV2 and TRBJ1-5, with unresolved D. The source of this sequence is an adult in good health. The source material was peripheral blood, sampled on day 0 of AZD1222 vaccination. The CDR3 is CASSRETIRVSNQPQHF. The CDR3 DNA sequence: TGTGCCAGCAGTAGGGAAACGATTCGGGTGAGCAATCAGCCCCAGCATTTT.